The clone carrying this T cell receptor beta chain was counted at least ten times. Its target is unknown. From RNA transcripts, TCR beta CDR3 regions were amplified. The HTBI primer set served for first-round RT-PCR of the TCR CDR3. TCRdb redid the calling of the multiplex PCR reads with MiXCR, one entry per CDR3 protein. The sample has around 350,000 distinct CDR3 sequences, about 14% seen once. This record comes from a study of T cells in Graves' hyperthyroidism and ophthalmopathy. Study details: Peripheral blood was obtained at initial diagnosis, preceding any treatment.

Study-wide points: A 13 V-J signature model discriminated ophthalmopathy versus stable hyperthyroidism. Among clonotypes expanded in thyroid above 0.001, most were also found in blood.

This CDR3 has 14 amino acids. Germline assignment: CDR1 SGHNT and CDR2 YENEEA. V lost 3 bases and J lost 2; bases outside the gene matches: 3. The chain couples TRBV11-3 to TRBJ2-7, with TRBD1 matching over 8 bases. The sequenced sample consisted of blood. This TCR came from a woman in her 30s with Graves' ophthalmopathy. CDR3 loop: CASSFGQGTYEQYF. In DNA form, the CDR3 reads TGTGCCAGCAGCTTCGGACAGGGAACCTACGAGCAGTACTTC.